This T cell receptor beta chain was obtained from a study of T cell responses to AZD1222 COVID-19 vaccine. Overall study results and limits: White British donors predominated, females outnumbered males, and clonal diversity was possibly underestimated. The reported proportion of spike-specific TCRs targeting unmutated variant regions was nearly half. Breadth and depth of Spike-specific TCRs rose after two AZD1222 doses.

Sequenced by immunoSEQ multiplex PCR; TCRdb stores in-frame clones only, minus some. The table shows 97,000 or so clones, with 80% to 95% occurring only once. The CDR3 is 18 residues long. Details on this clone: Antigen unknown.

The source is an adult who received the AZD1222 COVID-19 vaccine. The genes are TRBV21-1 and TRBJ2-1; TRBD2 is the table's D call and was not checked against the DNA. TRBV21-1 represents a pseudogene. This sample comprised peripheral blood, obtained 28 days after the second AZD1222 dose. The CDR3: CASSKIVRGLAGEWEQFF. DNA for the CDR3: TGTGCCAGCAGCAAAATAGTTAGGGGACTAGCGGGGGAGTGGGAGCAGTTCTTC.